These T cell receptor beta chains were read from a single sample in a study of control samples from healthy donors and cancer patients. Assay: immunoSEQ multiplex PCR; the TCRdb copy retains only in-frame clones and omits some. The data contain 200,000 or so clones, about 94% of them singletons. The sample was blood. These receptors came from a man aged 50 or older in good health. The conserved cysteine and the conserved F or W are not part of the CDR3 here.

TRBJ2-2	TRBV18	13	ASSPDYATTGELF
TRBJ2-1	TRBV24-1	10	ATSEYSDEQF
TRBJ1-1	TRBV6-5	11	ASSYLGNTEAF
TRBJ2-5	TRBV7-8	13	ASARSAGGPETQY
TRBJ2-7	TRBV6-5	13	ASRTDGSRSYEQY
TRBJ2-2	TRBV19	13	ASRSRGGNTGELF
TRBJ1-2	TRBV6-2/TRBV6-3	14	ASSRNGVDRGYGYT
TRBJ1-1	TRBV28	12	ASSFVRSDTEAF
TRBJ2-7	TRBV11-2	15	ASSPAKGGAHDYEQY
TRBJ1-2	TRBV30	12	AWSVLGLGHGYT
TRBJ2-5	TRBV7-9	12	ASSLIQGEETQY
TRBJ1-6	TRBV3-1/TRBV3-2	11	ASWDRLGSPLH
TRBJ2-1	TRBV7-2	11	ASTFGAFDEQF
TRBJ1-1	TRBV7-2	11	ASSRLYGTEAF
TRBJ1-1	TRBV5-4	13	ASSAGGTANTEAF
TRBJ1-2	TRBV11-2	10	ASSLGIYGYT
TRBJ2-5	TRBV7-7	11	ASCASVGQTQY
TRBJ2-3	TRBV3-1/TRBV3-2	11	ASSQPLLHTQY
TRBJ2-2	TRBV2	12	ASSRQSNTGELF
TRBJ1-1	TRBV19	12	ASRSTTGNTEAF
TRBJ1-2	TRBV6-5	12	ASRKGGAGYGYT
TRBJ1-3	TRBV18	14	ASSPLKDVSGNTIY
TRBJ2-3	TRBV11-2	10	ASSPGTHIGY
TRBJ1-2	TRBV19	11	ASSQGGNYGHT
TRBJ1-5	TRBV2	13	ASSLGQEKTQPQH
TRBJ2-3	TRBV7-9	13	ASSPPGLSTDTQY
TRBJ1-2	TRBV5-1	11	ASSFGQGSGYT
TRBJ1-5	TRBV28	14	ASSTGQGVSNQPQH
TRBJ1-5	TRBV7-8	14	ASSLGQGGRIQPQH
TRBJ2-2	TRBV24-1	12	ATSEGGFTGELF
TRBJ2-2	TRBV18	16	ASSPNLLDGSNTGELF
TRBJ1-3	TRBV14	13	ASSQVIRGGNTIY
TRBJ1-1	TRBV28	12	ASSSPPRRTEAF
TRBJ1-2	TRBV6-5	12	ASSLQGSHYGYT
TRBJ1-5	TRBV19	11	ASSGEGTQPQH
TRBJ1-5	TRBV20-1	13	SASSSGQSDQPQH
TRBJ1-5	TRBV3-1/TRBV3-2	13	ASSQEQGFNQPQH
TRBJ1-5	TRBV5-1	13	ASSLGTGSNQPQH
TRBJ1-1	TRBV7-9	12	ASSHQEGGTEAF
TRBJ2-1	TRBV11-2	10	ASSLVSNEQF
TRBJ2-2	TRBV4-2	10	ASSQDTGELF
TRBJ1-1	TRBV10-3	13	AISMDPGRNTEAF
TRBJ1-2	TRBV18	9	ASSISTGPL
TRBJ1-2	TRBV28	11	ASRSQGFYGYT
TRBJ2-6	TRBV18	11	ASSPGAGDVLT
TRBJ1-3	TRBV28	13	ASSIQGDSGNTIY
TRBJ2-2	TRBV19	10	ASSIRSGELF
TRBJ1-5	TRBV21-1	13	ASSNPMEVNQPQH
TRBJ1-1	TRBV5-1	13	ASSLIPLMNTEAF
TRBJ1-2	TRBV6-5	13	ASSYSSGGRVGYT
TRBJ1-1	TRBV6-1	11	ASSEAGNTEAF
TRBJ1-5	TRBV30	12	AWSVGGGNQPQH